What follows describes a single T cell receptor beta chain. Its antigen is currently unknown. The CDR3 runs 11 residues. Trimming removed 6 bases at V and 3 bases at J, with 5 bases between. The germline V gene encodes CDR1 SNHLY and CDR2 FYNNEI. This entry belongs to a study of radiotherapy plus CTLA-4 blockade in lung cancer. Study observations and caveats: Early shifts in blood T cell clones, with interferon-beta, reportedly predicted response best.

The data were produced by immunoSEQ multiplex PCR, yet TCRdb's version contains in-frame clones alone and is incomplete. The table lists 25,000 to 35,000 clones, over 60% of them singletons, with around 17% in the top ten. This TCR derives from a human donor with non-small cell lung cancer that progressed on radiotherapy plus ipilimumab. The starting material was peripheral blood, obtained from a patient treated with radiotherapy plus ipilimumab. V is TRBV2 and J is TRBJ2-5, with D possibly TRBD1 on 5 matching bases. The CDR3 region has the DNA TGTGCCAGCAGCAGGGAAGAGACCCAGTACTTC. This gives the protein CASSREETQYF.